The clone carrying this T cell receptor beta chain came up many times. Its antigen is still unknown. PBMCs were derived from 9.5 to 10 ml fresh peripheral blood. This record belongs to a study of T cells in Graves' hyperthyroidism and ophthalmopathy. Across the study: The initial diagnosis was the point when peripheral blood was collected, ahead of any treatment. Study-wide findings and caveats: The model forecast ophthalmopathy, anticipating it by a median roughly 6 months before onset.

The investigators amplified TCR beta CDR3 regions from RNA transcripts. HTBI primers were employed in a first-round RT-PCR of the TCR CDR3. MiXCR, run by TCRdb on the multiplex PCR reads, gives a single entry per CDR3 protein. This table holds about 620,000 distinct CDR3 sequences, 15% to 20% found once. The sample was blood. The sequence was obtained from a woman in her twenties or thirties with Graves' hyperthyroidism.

CDR3 coding DNA: TGCAGTGCTAGCGCTGTGGGGAAGGAGCAGTACTTC. This translates into CSASAVGKEQYF. The rearrangement links TRBV20-1 to TRBJ2-7; D remains unclear. The CDR3 runs to 12 residues. Per germline, CDR1 DFQATT and CDR2 SNEGSKA (reference sequence). The V end was cut by 3 bases, the J end by 7 bases, with 13 bases between.